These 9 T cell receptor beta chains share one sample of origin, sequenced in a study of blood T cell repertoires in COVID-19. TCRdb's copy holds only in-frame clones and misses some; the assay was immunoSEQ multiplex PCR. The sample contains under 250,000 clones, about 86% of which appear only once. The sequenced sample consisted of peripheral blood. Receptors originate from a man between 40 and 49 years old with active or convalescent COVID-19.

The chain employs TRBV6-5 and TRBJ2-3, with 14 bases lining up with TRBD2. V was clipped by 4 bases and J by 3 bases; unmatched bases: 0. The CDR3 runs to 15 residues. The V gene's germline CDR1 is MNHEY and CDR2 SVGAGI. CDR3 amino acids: CASSWTSGGTDTQYF. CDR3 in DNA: TGTGCCAGCAGTTGGACTAGCGGGGGGACAGATACGCAGTATTTT.

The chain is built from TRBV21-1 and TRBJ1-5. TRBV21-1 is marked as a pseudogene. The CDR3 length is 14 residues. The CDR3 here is CASRGGRYREPQHF. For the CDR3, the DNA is TGTGCCAGCAGGGGAGGCCGTTACCGGGAGCCCCAGCATTTT.

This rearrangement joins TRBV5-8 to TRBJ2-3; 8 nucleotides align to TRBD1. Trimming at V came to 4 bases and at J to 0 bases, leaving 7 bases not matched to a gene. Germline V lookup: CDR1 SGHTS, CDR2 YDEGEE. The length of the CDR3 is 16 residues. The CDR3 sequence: CASSAGTGASTDTQYF. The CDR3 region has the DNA TGTGCCAGCAGCGCCGGGACAGGCGCAAGCACAGATACGCAGTATTTT.

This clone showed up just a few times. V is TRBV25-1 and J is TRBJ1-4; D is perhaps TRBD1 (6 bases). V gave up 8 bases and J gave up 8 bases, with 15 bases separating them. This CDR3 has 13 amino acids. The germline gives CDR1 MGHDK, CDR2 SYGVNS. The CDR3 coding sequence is TGTGCCAGCCATTACAGGGAAGGGGAAAAACTGTTTTTT. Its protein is CASHYREGEKLFF.

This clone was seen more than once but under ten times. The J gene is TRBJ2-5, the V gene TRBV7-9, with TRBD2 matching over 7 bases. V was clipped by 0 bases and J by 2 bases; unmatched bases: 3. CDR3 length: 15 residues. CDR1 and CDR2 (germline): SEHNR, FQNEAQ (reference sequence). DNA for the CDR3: TGTGCCAGCAGCTTAGCGCAGGGAGGGCAAGAGACCCAGTACTTC. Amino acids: CASSLAQGGQETQYF.

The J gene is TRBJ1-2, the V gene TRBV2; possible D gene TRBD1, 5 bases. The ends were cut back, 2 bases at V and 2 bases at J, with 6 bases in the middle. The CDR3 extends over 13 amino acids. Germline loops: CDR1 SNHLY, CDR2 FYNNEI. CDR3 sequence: CASSEKGNYGYTF. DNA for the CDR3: TGTGCCAGCAGTGAAAAGGGGAACTATGGCTACACCTTC.

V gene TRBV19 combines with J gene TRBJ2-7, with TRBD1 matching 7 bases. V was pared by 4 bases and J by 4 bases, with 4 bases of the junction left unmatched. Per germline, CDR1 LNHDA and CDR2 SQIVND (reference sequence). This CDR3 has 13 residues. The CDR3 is CASSTGGEYEQYF. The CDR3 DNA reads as TGTGCCAGTAGTACAGGGGGAGAATACGAGCAGTACTTC. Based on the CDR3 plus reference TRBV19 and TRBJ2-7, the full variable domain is DGGITQSPKYLFRKEGQNVTLSCEQNLNHDAMYWYRQDPGQGLRLIYYSQIVNDFQKGDIAEGYSVSREKKESFPLTVTSAQKNPTAFYLCASSTGGEYEQYFGPGTRLTVT.

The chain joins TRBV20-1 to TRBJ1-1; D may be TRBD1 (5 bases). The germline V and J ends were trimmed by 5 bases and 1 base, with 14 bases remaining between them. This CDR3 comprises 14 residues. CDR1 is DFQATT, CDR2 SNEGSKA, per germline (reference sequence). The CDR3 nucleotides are TGCAGTGCTCGTGCCGGGGGGGGGAACACTGAAGCTTTCTTT. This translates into CSARAGGGNTEAFF.

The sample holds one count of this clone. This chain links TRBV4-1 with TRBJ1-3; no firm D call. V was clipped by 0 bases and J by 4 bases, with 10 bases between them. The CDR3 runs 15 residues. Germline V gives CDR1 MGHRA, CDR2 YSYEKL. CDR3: CASSQEGGFGNTIYF. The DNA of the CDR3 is TGCGCCAGCAGCCAAGAAGGCGGGTTCGGAAACACCATATATTTT.